These T cell receptor beta chains were read from a single sample in a study of CD8 T cells in Susac syndrome. One entry per CDR3 protein, called by TCRdb with MiXCR from the immunoSEQ multiplex PCR reads. This table has approximately 200,000 distinct CDR3 sequences, around 95% appearing once. Sequencing was performed on CD4+ T cells from PBMCs. The origin of the receptors is a human donor with multiple sclerosis. CDR3s include the opening cysteine and the closing phenylalanine or tryptophan. D genes are given only for firm matches. Clone size is shown for a subset of rows, as once, few, many or a class of expanded clone.

>TRBV9|NA|TRBJ2-2|TRBD1
CASSVGVQGAASGELFF
TGTGCCAGCAGCGTAGGGGTACAGGGGGCGGCATCCGGGGAGCTGTTTTTT
>TRBV20-1|once|TRBJ1-2|NA
CSARYAGFYTF
TGCAGTGCTAGATACGCCGGGTTCTACACCTTC
>TRBV5-4|NA|TRBJ2-6|NA
CATNLGGPGANVLTF
TGTGCCACCAACCTTGGGGGCCCTGGGGCCAACGTCCTGACTTTC
>TRBV5-6|NA|TRBJ1-5|NA
CASSLPGKSNQPQHF
TGTGCCAGCAGCTTGCCGGGGAAAAGCAATCAGCCCCAGCATTTT
>TRBV4-1|NA|TRBJ1-2|NA
CASSQGSGSYGYTF
TGCGCCAGCAGCCAAGGATCAGGGTCCTATGGCTACACCTTC
>TRBV7-9|NA|TRBJ2-3|NA
CASSPRRDTQYF
TGTGCCAGCAGCCCCCGGCGGGATACGCAGTATTTT
>TRBV29-1|NA|TRBJ1-1|NA
CSVHRNTEAFF
TGCAGCGTTCACAGGAACACTGAAGCTTTCTTT
>TRBV29-1|NA|TRBJ1-1|NA
CSVEVGGRGTEAFF
TGCAGCGTTGAGGTCGGGGGGAGGGGAACTGAAGCTTTCTTT
>TRBV11-2|NA|TRBJ2-1|TRBD2
CASSLSLAGGWDEQFF
TGTGCCAGCAGCTTAAGCCTAGCGGGGGGCTGGGATGAGCAGTTCTTC
>TRBV25-1|once|TRBJ1-6|NA
CASSAQESSPLHF
TGTGCCAGCAGTGCACAGGAGTCTTCACCCCTCCACTTT
>TRBV20-1|NA|TRBJ2-7|TRBD1
CSASSGDRGIYEQYF
TGCAGTGCTAGCTCCGGGGACAGGGGAATATACGAGCAGTACTTC
>TRBV5-1|NA|TRBJ2-3|NA
CASSFGGADTQYF
TGCGCCAGCAGCTTCGGTGGGGCAGATACGCAGTATTTT
>TRBV12-3/TRBV12-4|once|TRBJ1-6|NA
CASGNGANSPLHF
TGTGCCAGCGGGAACGGTGCCAATTCACCCCTCCACTTT
>TRBV29-1|NA|TRBJ1-2|NA
CSVDLPPDGISNYGYTF
TGCAGCGTTGACTTACCCCCCGACGGTATTTCTAACTATGGCTACACCTTC
>TRBV20-1|NA|TRBJ2-3|TRBD2
CSARSAGGSTDTQYF
TGCAGTGCCCGGTCAGCGGGGGGGAGCACAGATACGCAGTATTTT
>TRBV29-1|NA|TRBJ1-1|NA
CSVASSPGTEAFF
TGCAGCGTTGCCTCCTCCCCGGGCACTGAAGCTTTCTTT
>TRBV30|NA|TRBJ1-1|NA
CAWTKGGNTEAFF
TGTGCCTGGACCAAGGGGGGGAACACTGAAGCTTTCTTT
>TRBV7-9|NA|TRBJ2-2|TRBD1
CASSGGQGRGTGELFF
TGTGCCAGCAGCGGAGGACAGGGAAGAGGTACCGGGGAGCTGTTTTTT
>TRBV20-1|NA|TRBJ1-5|NA
CSVSRGGYQPQHF
TGCAGTGTTAGCAGGGGTGGGTATCAGCCCCAGCATTTT
>TRBV20-1|NA|TRBJ1-2|NA
CSARDYRMESGTF
TGCAGTGCTAGAGATTACAGGATGGAATCCGGCACCTTC
>TRBV27|NA|TRBJ1-2|NA
CASGSWVEDIGYTF
TGTGCCAGCGGGTCCTGGGTCGAAGATATTGGCTACACCTTC
>TRBV4-2|NA|TRBJ2-1|TRBD2
CASSMGLAGGDGYEQFF
TGTGCCAGCAGCATGGGACTAGCGGGGGGGGATGGGTATGAGCAGTTCTTC
>TRBV19|NA|TRBJ1-1|NA
CASSNYQQNTEAFF
TGTGCCAGTAGTAACTACCAGCAGAACACTGAAGCTTTCTTT
>TRBV20-1|NA|TRBJ2-5|NA
CSARDIRVRETQYF
TGCAGTGCTAGAGATATCAGGGTCCGAGAGACCCAGTACTTC
>TRBV4-1|once|TRBJ2-1|NA
CASSHTNNEQFF
TGCGCCAGCAGCCACACAAACAATGAGCAGTTCTTC
>TRBV20-1|NA|TRBJ1-5|NA
CSARSSHNQPQHF
TGCAGTGCTAGAAGCAGCCACAATCAGCCCCAGCATTTT
>TRBV29-1|NA|TRBJ2-2|NA
CSVDRIPNTGELFF
TGCAGCGTCGACAGAATTCCGAACACCGGGGAGCTGTTTTTT